This T cell receptor beta chain emerged from a study of human T cells and chemical hapten exposure. Separate cDNA molecules received unique molecular identifiers, which the library attached to them. Via MiXCR, TCRdb re-called the RACE reads, giving one row per CDR3 protein. The table includes some 330,000 distinct CDR3 sequences, approximately 5.8% detected once. This clonotype was seen many times. Its antigen is undetermined. Time point reported: pre-sensitization, week 0. The treatment is: therapeutic diphenylcyclopropenone sensitization with weekly scalp DPC. Blood draws preceded each patch test application. Study outcomes and limitations: The study found that PT1 expanded TCR counts correlated positively with patch test score.

Germline lookup yields CDR1 KGHDR and CDR2 SFDVKD. This CDR3 is 13 amino acids long. Trimming removed 2 bases at V and 6 bases at J, with 7 bases between. This TCR derives from a young woman with alopecia areata. Some clones in this sample may be carry-over from other donors' samples. This material consisted of whole blood, taken in connection with sensitization to the hapten diphenylcyclopropenone (DPC). The rearrangement joins TRBV24-1 to TRBJ1-5, with D hard to call. CDR3 bases: TGTGCCACCAGTGATTCTAATGGTCAGCCCCAGCATTTT. Its translation: CATSDSNGQPQHF.